This T cell receptor (beta chain) appears in the sequencing data of a study of cytomegalovirus exposure and HLA in healthy donors. Findings and caveats of the study: When analyzed later, a missense DCLRE1C variant was found to be linked to TCR beta V- and J-gene trimming.

Amplification used 60 Vbeta primers and 13 Jbeta primers. Sequencing was performed with immunoSEQ multiplex PCR; in TCRdb, only in-frame clones are kept and a portion is missing. The table shows about 160,000 clones, with roughly 88% occurring only once. Regarding this clone: Its specificity is unknown.

The ends were cut back, 2 bases at V and 2 bases at J, with 13 bases in the middle. The CDR3 is 16 amino acids. CDR1 and CDR2 (germline): SGHTA, FQGTGA. This clonotype originated in a man over 45 in good health and CMV-seropositive. The chain has TRBV7-3 and TRBJ2-1, with D possibly being TRBD2 (6 bases). The sequencing sample was made of PBMCs. CDR3 sequence: CASSLGGVGTYNEQFF. DNA for the CDR3: TGTGCCAGCAGCTTAGGAGGGGTGGGGACCTACAATGAGCAGTTCTTC.